The 15 T cell receptor beta chains presented below share a single source sample, sequenced in a study of CD8 T cells in ankylosing spondylitis. TCRdb itself ran the 5' RACE reads through MiXCR, one entry per CDR3 protein. The top ten clones hold 11% of a sample with about 190,000 distinct CDR3 sequences, approximately 12% of them seen once. Material: blood, either unsorted or a sorted T cell fraction (not recorded which). Receptors originate from a female donor with ankylosing spondylitis or in good health (not recorded which).

Ten or more counts support this clonotype. The chain couples TRBV5-1 to TRBJ2-7; 9 nucleotides match TRBD1. CDR1 SGHRS and CDR2 YFSETQ come from the germline V gene. This CDR3 is 15 amino acids long. Trimming removed 5 bases from V and 4 bases from J; junction bases left unmatched: 10. The CDR3 nucleotides are TGCGCCAGCAGTCAACCCGGGACAGGGTCGTACGAGCAGTACTTC. This gives the protein CASSQPGTGSYEQYF.

This clonotype was observed many times. V and J are TRBV12-3 or TRBV12-4 and TRBJ2-5, with no clear D. Trimming took 8 bases from V and 2 from J, leaving 12 bases between them. The CDR3 has 13 amino acids. The CDR3 sequence: CASRSGRQETQYF. The CDR3 DNA sequence: TGTGCCAGCCGCTCGGGCAGACAAGAGACCCAGTACTTC.

The chain joins TRBV20-1 to TRBJ2-7; possibly TRBD1 for D (5 bases). The V gene lost 1 base and the J gene lost 2 bases, with 15 bases spanning the gap. The CDR3 has 15 amino acids. Germline V CDR1 and CDR2: DFQATT, SNEGSKA (reference sequence). The CDR3 spells CSARAPTGGAYEQYF. CDR3 DNA sequence: TGCAGTGCTAGAGCCCCAACAGGCGGAGCCTACGAGCAGTACTTC.

This chain uses TRBV24-1 with TRBJ1-5; D remains unclear. Trimming took off 5 bases at V and 4 bases at J, with 5 bases between the two ends. This CDR3 comprises 12 residues. Germline CDR1 and CDR2: KGHDR and SFDVKD. This CDR3 reads CATSGGNQPQHF. DNA for the CDR3: TGTGCCACCAGTGGGGGTAATCAGCCCCAGCATTTT.

This sequence joins TRBV6-1 and TRBJ2-2, with 13 nucleotides matching TRBD2. CDR3 length equals 15 residues. J gave up 6 bases and V 6 bases, and 4 bases lay outside the gene matches. From germline, CDR1 is MNHNS and CDR2 SASEGT. The CDR3 spells CASSTGLAGAGELFF. The CDR3 region has the DNA TGTGCCAGCAGCACCGGACTAGCGGGAGCCGGGGAGCTGTTTTTT.

This clonotype came up many times. The J gene is TRBJ1-1, the V gene TRBV20-1; unclear D gene. The CDR3 contains 14 residues. Germline loops: CDR1 DFQATT, CDR2 SNEGSKA (reference sequence). V was cut by 3 bases and J by 4 bases, with 15 bases left in between. The CDR3 here is CSASAASVGTEAFF. The CDR3 nucleotides read TGCAGTGCTAGTGCCGCCTCGGTAGGCACTGAAGCTTTCTTT.

In its sample, this clonotype was seen many times. The J gene is TRBJ1-1, the V gene TRBV5-1, with TRBD1 matching 8 bases. This CDR3 region has 14 residues. V lost 0 bases to trimming and J lost 4 bases; unmatched junction nucleotides: 2. The V gene's germline CDR1 is SGHRS and CDR2 YFSETQ. In DNA, the CDR3 is TGCGCCAGCAGCTTGGACAGGGGGGGCACTGAAGCTTTCTTT. It encodes CASSLDRGGTEAFF.

To note about this clonotype: A clone one base away is much larger, so this may be a read error. V gene TRBV19 combines with J gene TRBJ1-5; 9 bases fit TRBD1. Germline V gives CDR1 LNHDA, CDR2 SQIVND (reference sequence). There are 14 residues in the CDR3. The V segment lost 5 bases and the J segment 11 bases; nucleotides outside the gene matches: 10. The CDR3 spells CASSHRGLGQSQHF. CDR3 in DNA: TGTGCCAGTAGTCACAGGGGGCTAGGGCAGTCCCAGCATTTT.

J is TRBJ2-1 and V is TRBV7-3; TRBD2 matches at 13 bases. Germline CDR1 reads SGHTA; CDR2 reads FQGTGA. With V trimmed by 4 bases and J by 1 base, 7 bases remained unmatched. The CDR3 loop spans 18 amino acids. Written as DNA, the CDR3 is TGTGCCAGCAGCTCCGGCGTACTAGCGGGGGGGTCCTACAATGAGCAGTTCTTC. Translating it yields CASSSGVLAGGSYNEQFF.

This clonotype has at least ten counts. This chain connects TRBV20-1 to TRBJ2-7, with D tentatively TRBD2 (5 bases). CDR1 DFQATT and CDR2 SNEGSKA come from the germline V gene (reference sequence). This CDR3 contains 14 residues. V lost 5 bases and J 5 bases, leaving 19 bases between the germline ends. The CDR3 is CSAQRNYGKNEQYF. CDR3 sequence (DNA): TGCAGTGCTCAACGTAATTACGGGAAGAACGAGCAGTACTTC.

This clonotype was detected only a few times. In DNA, the CDR3 is TGTGCCAGCAGTTACTCCCTTGGGTCTACTAGCACAGATACGCAGTATTTT. Translating gives CASSYSLGSTSTDTQYF. The genes are TRBV6-5 and TRBJ2-3; no firm D call. Per germline, CDR1 MNHEY and CDR2 SVGAGI. The V end was cut by 0 bases, the J end by 0 bases, with 13 bases between. The CDR3 covers 17 residues.

This clonotype appeared many times. This chain uses TRBV6-2 or TRBV6-3 with TRBJ2-7; D gene uncertain. Germline V gene lookup returns CDR1 MNHEY and CDR2 SVGEGT. V was trimmed by 2 bases and J by 3 bases, leaving 11 bases between them. There are 14 residues in the CDR3. In DNA form, the CDR3 reads TGTGCCAGCAGTTACGCGGTCTTGAGCTACGAGCAGTACTTC. Amino acids: CASSYAVLSYEQYF.

This clonotype was observed a few times. The chain is built from TRBV11-2 and TRBJ1-2; no clear D gene. This CDR3 is 15 amino acids long. CDR1 is SGHAT and CDR2 is FQNNGV in the germline V gene. V shed 2 bases and J shed 6 bases, with 16 bases lying between them. CDR3 bases: TGTGCCAGCAGCTTACGGGTCAGAGAGAGAGATGGCTACACCTTC. This gives the protein CASSLRVRERDGYTF.

V usage is TRBV7-8 and J usage is TRBJ2-2; 7 bases fit TRBD2. Losses at the gene ends were 4 bases for V and 7 bases for J; bases not matched to a gene: 9. The CDR3 covers 15 residues. CDR1 and CDR2 (germline): SGHVS, FQNEAQ. Here the CDR3 reads CASSSTSRIFGELFF. CDR3 DNA sequence: TGTGCCAGCAGCTCGACTAGCAGAATTTTCGGGGAGCTGTTTTTT.

This clonotype was counted ten times or more. This sequence joins TRBV7-2 and TRBJ2-3; maybe TRBD2 (5 bases). Germline V lookup: CDR1 SGHTA, CDR2 FQGNSA. Trimming stripped 6 bases from V and 0 bases from J, with 10 bases between. The CDR3 length is 14 residues. The CDR3, as DNA: TGTGCCAGCAGGGCGGGCGCTAGCACAGATACGCAGTATTTT. Translation: CASRAGASTDTQYF. The full variable domain, its missing parts supplied by reference TRBV7-2 and TRBJ2-3, is GAGVSQSPSNKVTEKGKDVELRCDPISGHTALYWYRQSLGQGLEFLIYFQGNSAPDKSGLPSDRFSAERTGGSVSTLTIQRTQQEDSAVYLCASRAGASTDTQYFGPGTRLTVL.